This is a list of T cell receptor beta chains from one sample in a study of T-cell reconstitution after alpha-beta-depleted transplantation in children. TCRdb independently ran MiXCR on the PCR reads; one entry per CDR3 protein. The sample lists 90,000 to 130,000 distinct CDR3 sequences, around 10% occurring once. Material: PBMCs, obtained before TCRalphabeta/CD19-depleted stem cell transplant. Source of these receptors: a boy aged 2 to 10 with acute lymphoblastic leukemia, due to receive a stem cell transplant. Both conserved end residues are part of each CDR3. The D gene is left open where the match is weak. Only some rows state a clone size, as once, few, many or a class for expanded clones.

size: -
D: -
J: TRBJ2-2
V: TRBV3-1
CDR3: CASSPWATGELFF
DNA: TGTGCCAGCAGCCCATGGGCTACCGGGGAGCTGTTTTTT

size: -
D: -
J: TRBJ2-1
V: TRBV20-1
CDR3: CSARERYNEDYYNEQFF
DNA: TGCAGTGCTAGAGAGCGGTACAACGAAGACTATTACAATGAGCAGTTCTTC

size: many
D: TRBD2
J: TRBJ2-1
V: TRBV6-5
CDR3: CASSFHLAGERNEQFF
DNA: TGTGCCAGCAGTTTCCACCTAGCGGGAGAACGCAATGAGCAGTTCTTC

size: few
D: TRBD1
J: TRBJ1-2
V: TRBV6-5
CDR3: CASSSQTRPGQGHGYTF
DNA: TGTGCCAGCAGTTCACAAACCCGGCCCGGACAGGGTCATGGCTACACCTTC

size: -
D: TRBD2
J: TRBJ2-1
V: TRBV20-1
CDR3: CSARERWASGGYNEQFF
DNA: TGCAGTGCTAGAGAGAGGTGGGCTAGCGGGGGTTACAATGAGCAGTTCTTC

size: few
D: TRBD2
J: TRBJ2-7
V: TRBV20-1
CDR3: CSARDGASGLDGSYEQYF
DNA: TGCAGTGCTAGAGATGGGGCTAGCGGCCTGGACGGCTCCTACGAGCAGTACTTC

size: -
D: -
J: TRBJ1-1
V: TRBV12-3/TRBV12-4
CDR3: CASSLRWTEAFF
DNA: TGTGCCAGCAGTTTACGCTGGACCGAAGCCTTCTTT

size: many
D: TRBD2
J: TRBJ2-5
V: TRBV5-1
CDR3: CASSPRLAGGGIGETQYF
DNA: TGCGCCAGCAGCCCCAGACTAGCGGGAGGGGGCATCGGAGAGACCCAGTACTTC

size: few
D: TRBD1
J: TRBJ1-2
V: TRBV28
CDR3: CASSFGSTGGEWNYGYTF
DNA: TGTGCCAGCAGTTTCGGGTCGACAGGGGGCGAGTGGAACTATGGCTACACCTTC

size: few
D: -
J: TRBJ2-1
V: TRBV6-1
CDR3: CATGQGSYNEQFF
DNA: TGTGCCACGGGTCAGGGATCCTACAATGAGCAGTTCTTC

size: -
D: -
J: TRBJ2-7
V: TRBV7-6
CDR3: CASSSPTINEQYF
DNA: TGTGCCAGCAGCTCCCCGACGATTAACGAGCAGTACTTC

size: -
D: -
J: TRBJ1-2
V: TRBV12-3/TRBV12-4
CDR3: CASSFGRELDYGYTF
DNA: TGTGCCAGCAGTTTTGGGCGGGAACTGGACTATGGCTACACCTTC

size: -
D: -
J: TRBJ1-4
V: TRBV7-9
CDR3: CASSPGRTNEKLFF
DNA: TGTGCCAGCAGCCCGGGACGGACTAATGAAAAACTGTTTTTT

size: few
D: TRBD2
J: TRBJ2-1
V: TRBV29-1
CDR3: CSVEPPGLAETSYNEQFF
DNA: TGCAGCGTTGAACCGCCGGGACTAGCGGAAACCTCCTACAATGAGCAGTTCTTC

size: -
D: -
J: TRBJ2-5
V: TRBV20-1
CDR3: CSASRLLETQYF
DNA: TGCAGTGCTAGTCGACTGCTGGAGACCCAGTACTTC

size: -
D: -
J: TRBJ1-3
V: TRBV7-2
CDR3: CASSWDRSGNTIYF
DNA: TGTGCCAGCAGTTGGGATCGCTCTGGAAACACCATATATTTT

size: -
D: TRBD1
J: TRBJ1-2
V: TRBV7-8
CDR3: CASSYTTGGTNYGYTF
DNA: TGTGCCAGCAGCTACACAACAGGGGGCACTAACTATGGCTACACCTTC

size: many
D: -
J: TRBJ1-5
V: TRBV12-3/TRBV12-4
CDR3: CASVPAAGSNQPQHF
DNA: TGTGCCAGCGTTCCGGCGGCGGGGAGCAATCAGCCCCAGCATTTT

size: many
D: -
J: TRBJ2-1
V: TRBV4-1
CDR3: CASSLSIWLRQFF
DNA: TGCGCCAGCAGCCTAAGCATATGGCTCAGGCAGTTCTTC

size: few
D: TRBD2
J: TRBJ2-1
V: TRBV15
CDR3: CATSRDRSSGSSNEQFF
DNA: TGTGCCACCAGCAGAGATAGGTCTAGCGGGAGTAGCAATGAGCAGTTCTTC

size: few
D: TRBD1
J: TRBJ1-1
V: TRBV7-9
CDR3: CASIDQGTGSATEAFF
DNA: TGTGCCAGCATCGACCAAGGGACAGGGTCGGCCACTGAAGCTTTCTTT

size: few
D: -
J: TRBJ2-7
V: TRBV20-1
CDR3: CSARDHVGQGEPNYEQYF
DNA: TGCAGTGCTAGAGATCATGTTGGCCAGGGCGAGCCGAACTACGAGCAGTACTTC

size: -
D: -
J: TRBJ2-7
V: TRBV21-1
CDR3: CASTSLAGTSYEQYF
DNA: TGTGCCAGCACCTCTCTAGCGGGGACCTCCTACGAGCAGTACTTC

size: -
D: -
J: TRBJ2-4
V: TRBV4-2
CDR3: CASSQVSFLAKNIQYF
DNA: TGTGCCAGCAGCCAAGTCTCATTCCTAGCCAAAAACATTCAGTACTTC

size: few
D: TRBD2
J: TRBJ2-1
V: TRBV3-1
CDR3: CASSQGRTSGRAENNEQFF
DNA: TGTGCCAGCAGCCAAGGAAGGACTAGCGGGAGGGCCGAGAACAATGAGCAGTTCTTC

size: -
D: -
J: TRBJ2-7
V: TRBV2
CDR3: CASSLEARNYEQYF
DNA: TGTGCCAGCAGCCTTGAGGCTCGGAACTACGAGCAGTACTTC

size: -
D: -
J: TRBJ2-5
V: TRBV6-6
CDR3: CASRGDGQETQYF
DNA: TGTGCCAGCAGGGGGGACGGACAAGAGACCCAGTACTTC

size: few
D: TRBD2
J: TRBJ2-1
V: TRBV30
CDR3: CAWMVSGTNNEQFF
DNA: TGTGCCTGGATGGTTAGCGGGACGAACAATGAGCAGTTCTTC

size: few
D: -
J: TRBJ2-3
V: TRBV7-3
CDR3: CASSLGYNTDTQYF
DNA: TGTGCCAGCAGCTTAGGGTATAACACAGATACGCAGTATTTT

size: -
D: TRBD2
J: TRBJ2-7
V: TRBV18
CDR3: CASSPSLAGDEQYF
DNA: TGTGCCAGCTCACCGTCACTAGCGGGAGACGAGCAGTACTTC

size: few
D: -
J: TRBJ2-3
V: TRBV5-1
CDR3: CASGAGASTDTQYF
DNA: TGCGCCAGCGGGGCGGGCGCAAGCACAGATACGCAGTATTTT

size: many
D: TRBD1
J: TRBJ2-7
V: TRBV12-3/TRBV12-4
CDR3: CASSSTPTRDSYEQYF
DNA: TGTGCCAGCAGTTCAACCCCTACCCGGGACAGCTACGAGCAGTACTTC

size: -
D: -
J: TRBJ1-3
V: TRBV12-3/TRBV12-4
CDR3: CASRAPLTAISGNTIYF
DNA: TGTGCCAGCAGGGCCCCCCTGACAGCCATCTCTGGAAACACCATATATTTT

size: few
D: -
J: TRBJ2-1
V: TRBV20-1
CDR3: CSARGLWGTPNEQFF
DNA: TGCAGTGCTAGAGGGCTATGGGGGACCCCCAATGAGCAGTTCTTC

size: many
D: -
J: TRBJ2-7
V: TRBV20-1
CDR3: CSAREVGSYEQYF
DNA: TGCAGTGCTAGAGAAGTAGGGTCTTACGAGCAGTACTTC

size: few
D: TRBD1
J: TRBJ1-2
V: TRBV10-3
CDR3: CAISDQGQGDGYTF
DNA: TGTGCCATCAGTGATCAAGGACAGGGTGATGGCTACACCTTC

size: -
D: TRBD1
J: TRBJ2-1
V: TRBV5-1
CDR3: CASSSRQGRRNEQFF
DNA: TGCGCCAGCAGCAGCAGACAGGGAAGGAGGAATGAGCAGTTCTTC

size: many
D: TRBD2
J: TRBJ2-1
V: TRBV12-3/TRBV12-4
CDR3: CASSPEWGGYNEQFF
DNA: TGTGCCAGCAGTCCCGAATGGGGGGGCTACAATGAGCAGTTCTTC

size: many
D: TRBD2
J: TRBJ2-3
V: TRBV20-1
CDR3: CSARDPAGDPTYTQYF
DNA: TGCAGTGCTAGAGATCCGGCGGGAGATCCCACATATACGCAGTATTTT

size: -
D: TRBD2
J: TRBJ2-1
V: TRBV20-1
CDR3: CSAPRLAGSYNEQFF
DNA: TGCAGTGCCCCCCGACTAGCGGGCTCCTACAATGAGCAGTTCTTC

size: few
D: -
J: TRBJ2-5
V: TRBV6-1
CDR3: CASSRPDFEQETQYF
DNA: TGTGCCAGCAGTCGACCCGACTTTGAACAAGAGACCCAGTACTTC

size: few
D: -
J: TRBJ2-5
V: TRBV11-2
CDR3: CASSLMTAGVYF
DNA: TGTGCCAGCAGCTTAATGACAGCCGGAGTGTACTTC

size: many
D: -
J: TRBJ2-5
V: TRBV6-5
CDR3: CASSYYVGGEETQYF
DNA: TGTGCCAGCAGTTACTACGTTGGGGGAGAAGAGACCCAGTACTTC

size: few
D: TRBD2
J: TRBJ2-3
V: TRBV10-2
CDR3: CASSPLGGRGVGRTDTQYF
DNA: TGCGCCAGCAGCCCCCTCGGCGGGAGGGGGGTTGGCCGCACAGATACGCAGTATTTT

size: -
D: TRBD2
J: TRBJ2-1
V: TRBV5-1
CDR3: CASSYLAGVGSYNEQFF
DNA: TGCGCCAGCAGCTACCTAGCGGGAGTAGGCTCCTACAATGAGCAGTTCTTC

size: few
D: -
J: TRBJ2-5
V: TRBV7-9
CDR3: CASSPRRSKQETQYF
DNA: TGTGCCAGCAGCCCCCGCCGCAGTAAGCAAGAGACCCAGTACTTC

size: -
D: -
J: TRBJ2-4
V: TRBV20-1
CDR3: CSAPAWDRTNIQYF
DNA: TGCAGTGCGCCAGCATGGGACCGTACAAACATTCAGTACTTC

size: many
D: -
J: TRBJ1-1
V: TRBV18
CDR3: CASSPRGVGYTEAFF
DNA: TGTGCCAGCTCACCGCGAGGGGTGGGGTACACTGAAGCTTTCTTT

size: -
D: -
J: TRBJ2-4
V: TRBV28
CDR3: CASSGKGQYF
DNA: TGTGCCAGCAGTGGGAAAGGGCAGTACTTC

size: many
D: TRBD1
J: TRBJ2-3
V: TRBV5-1
CDR3: CASSYPDRGADTQYF
DNA: TGCGCCAGCAGCTACCCGGACAGGGGGGCAGATACGCAGTATTTT

size: -
D: TRBD1
J: TRBJ1-2
V: TRBV6-1
CDR3: CASSPDRGRSYTF
DNA: TGTGCCAGCAGTCCCGACAGGGGGAGAAGCTACACCTTC

size: few
D: TRBD2
J: TRBJ2-2
V: TRBV5-1
CDR3: CASIEVAGPTGELFF
DNA: TGCGCCAGCATTGAGGTAGCGGGACCAACCGGGGAGCTGTTTTTT

size: -
D: -
J: TRBJ2-1
V: TRBV2
CDR3: CASSAGSYNEQFF
DNA: TGTGCCAGCAGTGCGGGATCCTACAATGAGCAGTTCTTC

size: -
D: -
J: TRBJ1-2
V: TRBV5-4
CDR3: CASSLEHFVSNYGYTF
DNA: TGTGCCAGCAGCTTGGAACATTTCGTCTCTAACTATGGCTACACCTTC

size: -
D: TRBD2
J: TRBJ2-7
V: TRBV5-5
CDR3: CASSEHGLAGTSYEQYF
DNA: TGTGCCAGCAGCGAACACGGACTAGCGGGGACCTCCTACGAGCAGTACTTC

size: many
D: TRBD1
J: TRBJ1-2
V: TRBV12-3/TRBV12-4
CDR3: CASSLDRGRRYGYTF
DNA: TGTGCCAGCAGTTTAGACAGGGGGCGTCGGTATGGCTACACCTTC

size: few
D: -
J: TRBJ2-1
V: TRBV7-6
CDR3: CASSFLARTSSYNEQFF
DNA: TGTGCCAGCAGCTTTCTGGCCAGGACCAGCTCCTACAATGAGCAGTTCTTC

size: many
D: -
J: TRBJ2-2
V: TRBV7-9
CDR3: CASSPSRGPGELFF
DNA: TGTGCCAGCAGCCCTTCGAGGGGTCCCGGGGAGCTGTTTTTT

size: many
D: TRBD2
J: TRBJ2-1
V: TRBV20-1
CDR3: CSALDASGSNSYNEQFF
DNA: TGCAGTGCGCTAGACGCTAGCGGGAGTAATTCCTACAATGAGCAGTTCTTC

size: many
D: -
J: TRBJ2-5
V: TRBV12-3/TRBV12-4
CDR3: CASSFPRGETQYF
DNA: TGTGCCAGCAGTTTCCCCAGGGGTGAGACCCAGTACTTC